The 6 T cell receptor beta chains in this list originate from one sample, sequenced in a study of T cells in localized non-small cell lung cancer. TCRdb's copy holds only in-frame clones and misses some; the assay was immunoSEQ multiplex PCR. The sample consists of tens of thousands of clones, 80% to 90% of them appearing once. The sequencing here drew on peripheral blood, taken before any cancer treatment. The receptors come from a woman between 35 and 70 years old with stage I lung adenocarcinoma.

The chain carries TRBV25-1 and TRBJ2-1, with 8 bases that match TRBD2. CDR1 is MGHDK, CDR2 SYGVNS, per germline. This CDR3 is built from 13 residues. V shed 6 bases and J 7 bases; nucleotides not matched to a gene: 5. In DNA, the CDR3 is TGTGCCAGCAGCCGGGGGGGCCAGAATGAGCAGTTCTTC. Its translation: CASSRGGQNEQFF.

This chain joins TRBV20-1 and TRBJ2-7; no clear D gene. This CDR3 spans 11 amino acids. Trimming shortened V by 1 base and J by 7 bases, and 8 bases separated the two germline ends. Per the germline V gene, CDR1 is DFQATT and CDR2 is SNEGSKA (reference sequence). The CDR3 loop reads CSARGLGEQYF. The CDR3 region has the DNA TGCAGTGCTAGAGGTCTTGGGGAGCAGTACTTC.

The chain links TRBV7-9 to TRBJ1-5; D uncertain. Germline V CDR1 and CDR2: SEHNR, FQNEAQ (reference sequence). V lost 2 bases and J lost 4, with 6 bases in between. CDR3 length: 13 amino acids. Here the CDR3 reads CASSLQLNQPQHF. In nucleotides, the CDR3 is TGTGCCAGCAGCTTACAGTTAAATCAGCCCCAGCATTTT.

The V call is TRBV7-9, the J call TRBJ2-7; 7 bases map to TRBD1. V lost 4 bases and J lost 2; bases outside the gene matches: 5. This CDR3 comprises 14 residues. Germline V CDR1 and CDR2: SEHNR, FQNEAQ (reference sequence). CDR3 residues: CASSSSTGTYEQYF. CDR3 bases: TGTGCCAGCAGCTCCTCGACAGGGACCTACGAGCAGTACTTC.

This clone was observed a single time. The rearrangement joins TRBV28 to TRBJ2-5; 9 nucleotides agree with TRBD1. V lost 6 bases to trimming and J lost 5 bases; unmatched junction nucleotides: 7. Germline V gives CDR1 MDHEN, CDR2 SYDVKM. CDR3 length: 14 residues. The CDR3 nucleotides read TGTGCCAGCAGCCTACAGGGGGCTCGGGAGACCCAGTACTTC. Translating gives CASSLQGARETQYF.

The rearrangement uses TRBV6-5 and TRBJ1-5; TRBD1 agrees at 7 bases. Trimming cost V 5 bases and J 4 bases; bases outside gene matches: 5. Looked up from germline, CDR1 is MNHEY and CDR2 is SVGAGI. The CDR3 has 14 amino acids. This CDR3 reads CASSKGAGNQPQHF. In DNA form, the CDR3 reads TGTGCCAGCAGTAAGGGGGCAGGTAATCAGCCCCAGCATTTT.